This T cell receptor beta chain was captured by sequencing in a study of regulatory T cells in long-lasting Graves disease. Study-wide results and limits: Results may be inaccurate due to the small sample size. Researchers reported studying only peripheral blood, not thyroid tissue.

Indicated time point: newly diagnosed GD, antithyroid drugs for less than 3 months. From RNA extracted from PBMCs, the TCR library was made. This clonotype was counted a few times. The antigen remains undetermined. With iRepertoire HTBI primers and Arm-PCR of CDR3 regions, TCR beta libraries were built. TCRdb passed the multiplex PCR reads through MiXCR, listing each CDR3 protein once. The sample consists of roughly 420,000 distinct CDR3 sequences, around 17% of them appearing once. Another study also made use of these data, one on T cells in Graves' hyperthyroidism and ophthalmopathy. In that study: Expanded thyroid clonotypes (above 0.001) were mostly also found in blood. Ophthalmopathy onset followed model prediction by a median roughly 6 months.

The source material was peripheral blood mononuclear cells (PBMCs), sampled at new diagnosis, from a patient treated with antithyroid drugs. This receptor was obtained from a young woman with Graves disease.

The CDR3 DNA reads as TGTGCCAGCAGCAGCGGGAGGGCGGCTCAGGAGACCCAGTACTTC. It encodes CASSSGRAAQETQYF. The chain employs TRBV27 and TRBJ2-5; 10 nucleotides match TRBD2. This CDR3 is built from 15 residues. CDR1 is MNHEY and CDR2 is SMNVEV in the germline V gene (reference sequence). Germline trimming cut 6 bases from V and 5 bases from J; bases unmatched to any gene: 9.